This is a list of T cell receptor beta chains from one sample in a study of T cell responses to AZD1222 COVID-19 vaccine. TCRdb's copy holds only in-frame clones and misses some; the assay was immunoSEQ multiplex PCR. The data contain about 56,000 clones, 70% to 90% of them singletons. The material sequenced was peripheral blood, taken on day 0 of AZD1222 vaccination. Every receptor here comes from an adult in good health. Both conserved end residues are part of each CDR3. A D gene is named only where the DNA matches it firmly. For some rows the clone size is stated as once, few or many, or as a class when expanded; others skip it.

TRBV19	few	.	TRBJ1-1	CASTTDTEAFF	TGTGCCAGTACTACGGACACTGAAGCTTTCTTT
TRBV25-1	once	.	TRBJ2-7	CASRGSAYEQYF	TGTGCCAGCAGAGGGTCTGCCTACGAGCAGTACTTC
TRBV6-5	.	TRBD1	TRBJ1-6	CASSPGTAFSPLHF	TGTGCCAGCAGTCCCGGGACAGCCTTTTCACCCCTCCACTTT
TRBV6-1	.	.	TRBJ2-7	CASSEAPGRTYEQYF	TGTGCCAGCAGTGAAGCCCCGGGAAGGACCTACGAGCAGTACTTC
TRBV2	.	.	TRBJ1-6	CASSEAGTSNSPLHF	TGTGCCAGCAGTGAAGCGGGGACATCCAATTCACCCCTCCACTTT
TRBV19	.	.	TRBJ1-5	CASSRGDKYQPQHF	TGTGCCAGTAGTCGAGGGGATAAGTATCAGCCCCAGCATTTT
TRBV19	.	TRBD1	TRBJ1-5	CASSGTGNQPQHF	TGTGCCAGTAGTGGGACAGGCAATCAGCCCCAGCATTTT
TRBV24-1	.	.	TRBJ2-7	CATMGWSDEQYF	TGTGCCACCATGGGGTGGTCGGACGAGCAGTACTTC
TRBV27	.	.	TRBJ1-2	CASSFTFGGTYGYTF	TGTGCCAGCAGTTTCACATTCGGGGGGACGTATGGCTACACCTTC
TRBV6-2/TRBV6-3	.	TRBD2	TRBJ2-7	CASSYGGTRLYEQYF	TGTGCCAGCAGTTACGGTGGGACTAGACTTTACGAGCAGTACTTC
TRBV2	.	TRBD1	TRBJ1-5	CASSIETGGFQPQHF	TGTGCCAGCAGCATCGAGACAGGGGGCTTTCAGCCCCAGCATTTT
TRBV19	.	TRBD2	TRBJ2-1	CASSTTSGGANEQFF	TGTGCCAGTAGTACTACTAGCGGGGGGGCTAATGAGCAGTTCTTC
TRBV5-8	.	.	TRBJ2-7	CASSFRPYEQYF	TGTGCCAGCAGCTTCCGTCCCTACGAGCAGTACTTC
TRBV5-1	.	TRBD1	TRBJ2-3	CASSEYRGVGTDTQYF	TGCGCCAGCAGCGAATACAGGGGAGTGGGCACAGATACGCAGTATTTT
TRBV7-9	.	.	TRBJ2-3	CASGGVYNTDTQYF	TGTGCCAGCGGAGGTGTCTATAACACAGATACGCAGTATTTT
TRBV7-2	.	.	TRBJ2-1	CASSPRSYNEQFF	TGTGCCAGCAGCCCCCGGTCCTACAATGAGCAGTTCTTC
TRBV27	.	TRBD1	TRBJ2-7	CASSGTELGYYEQYF	TGTGCCAGCAGTGGGACAGAACTCGGATACTACGAGCAGTACTTC
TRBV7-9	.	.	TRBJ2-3	CASSLSTSSDTQYF	TGTGCCAGCAGCTTATCGACTAGTTCAGATACGCAGTATTTT